Listed below are T cell receptor beta chains from one sample, sequenced in a study of blood T cell repertoires in COVID-19. Sequencing was performed with immunoSEQ multiplex PCR; in TCRdb, only in-frame clones are kept and a portion is missing. The sample records about 180,000 clones, 70% to 90% being singletons. Sequencing used peripheral blood. These receptors were obtained from a woman between 45 and 65 years old with COVID-19, enrolled during active disease. Both conserved end residues are part of each CDR3. The D gene is left open where the match is weak. The size field is filled for only some rows; it gives once, few, many or a size class.

>NA|TRBJ1-1|15|TRBV7-6|NA
CASSHDSSGYTEAFF
TGTGCCAGCAGCCATGACAGCTCCGGGTACACTGAAGCTTTCTTT
>few|TRBJ2-7|14|TRBV4-1|NA
CASSQEEPTYEQYF
TGCGCCAGCAGCCAGGAGGAGCCGACCTACGAGCAGTACTTC
>NA|TRBJ1-2|15|TRBV2|TRBD1
CASSSTIKTGGGYTF
TGTGCCAGCAGCAGCACCATAAAGACAGGGGGTGGCTACACCTTC
>NA|TRBJ2-7|15|TRBV6-2/TRBV6-3|NA
CASSYGGTAAYEQYF
TGTGCCAGCAGTTACGGGGGGACCGCCGCCTACGAGCAGTACTTC
>NA|TRBJ2-2|15|TRBV11-2|TRBD1
CASSSGQGVTGELFF
TGTGCCAGCAGCTCCGGACAGGGCGTCACCGGGGAGCTGTTTTTT
>NA|TRBJ1-2|13|TRBV7-2|NA
CASSVGGPNGYTF
TGTGCCAGCAGCGTCGGGGGGCCAAATGGCTACACCTTC
>NA|TRBJ2-1|18|TRBV18|TRBD2
CASSPRGTSGGARNEQFF
TGTGCCAGCTCACCCCGAGGGACTAGCGGGGGGGCACGGAATGAGCAGTTCTTC
>once|TRBJ2-5|14|TRBV6-2/TRBV6-3|TRBD2
CASSRTSGQETQYF
TGTGCCAGCAGCCGGACTAGCGGCCAAGAGACCCAGTACTTC
>NA|TRBJ2-5|13|TRBV2|NA
CASSGDRPGTQYF
TGTGCCAGCAGCGGAGACCGCCCCGGGACCCAGTACTTC
>NA|TRBJ1-1|14|TRBV4-2|NA
CASSPPQRHPAAFF
TGTGCCAGCAGCCCCCCACAAAGACACCCGGCAGCTTTCTTT
>NA|TRBJ2-5|13|TRBV18|TRBD1
CASSPGTVETQYF
TGTGCCAGCTCACCTGGGACAGTCGAGACCCAGTACTTC
>NA|TRBJ2-3|16|TRBV30|TRBD2
CAWRTYLAGSSDTQYF
TGTGCCTGGAGGACATACCTAGCGGGGTCTTCAGATACGCAGTATTTT
>once|TRBJ2-2|15|TRBV5-3|NA
CARSLARGYTGELFF
TGTGCCAGAAGCTTGGCTCGGGGGTACACCGGGGAGCTGTTTTTT
>NA|TRBJ1-2|16|TRBV9|NA
CASSEPDSQSSYGYTF
TGTGCCAGCAGCGAGCCGGACAGTCAGTCTAGTTATGGCTACACCTTC
>NA|TRBJ1-4|14|TRBV28|TRBD1
CASRPGTANEKLFF
TGTGCCAGCAGACCCGGGACAGCTAATGAAAAACTGTTTTTT
>NA|TRBJ2-7|14|TRBV6-5|NA
CASSYRDKSYEQYF
TGTGCCAGCAGTTATAGGGACAAGTCCTACGAGCAGTACTTC
>NA|TRBJ1-2|15|TRBV5-4|NA
CASSLAGRGDYGYTF
TGTGCCAGCAGCTTGGCCGGAAGGGGTGACTATGGCTACACCTTC
>NA|TRBJ2-3|16|TRBV11-3|TRBD1
CASSLGIQGATDTQYF
TGTGCCAGCAGCTTAGGGATACAGGGGGCTACAGATACGCAGTATTTT
>NA|TRBJ1-5|18|TRBV5-1|NA
CASSLYPRDNTPLQPQHF
TGCGCCAGCAGCTTGTACCCCCGGGACAACACACCGTTACAGCCCCAGCATTTT
>NA|TRBJ2-2|13|TRBV6-5|TRBD1
CASRGQGFGELFF
TGTGCCAGCAGAGGACAGGGATTCGGGGAGCTGTTTTTT
>NA|TRBJ2-1|16|TRBV3-1/TRBV3-2|NA
CASSQEGVVLGNEQFF
TGTGCCAGCAGCCAAGAAGGGGTGGTTTTGGGGAATGAGCAGTTCTTC
>NA|TRBJ1-1|13|TRBV19|NA
CASSSRGGGEAFF
TGTGCCAGTAGCTCACGGGGGGGAGGTGAAGCTTTCTTT
>NA|TRBJ2-7|15|TRBV6-5|TRBD2
CASRERDQTSYEQYF
TGTGCCAGCAGGGAGCGGGATCAAACCTCCTACGAGCAGTACTTC